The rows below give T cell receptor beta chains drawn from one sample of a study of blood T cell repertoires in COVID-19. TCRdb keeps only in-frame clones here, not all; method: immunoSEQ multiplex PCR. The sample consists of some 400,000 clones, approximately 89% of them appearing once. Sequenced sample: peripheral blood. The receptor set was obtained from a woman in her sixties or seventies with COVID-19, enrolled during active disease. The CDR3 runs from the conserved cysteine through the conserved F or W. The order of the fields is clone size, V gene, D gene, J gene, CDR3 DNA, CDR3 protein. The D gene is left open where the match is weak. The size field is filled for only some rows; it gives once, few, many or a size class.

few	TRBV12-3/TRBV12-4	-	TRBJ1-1	TGTGCCAGCAGTTACGGACGGGGCACTGAAGCTTTCTTT	CASSYGRGTEAFF
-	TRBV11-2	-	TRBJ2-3	TGTGCCAGCAGCTTAGAACGGGTCACAGATACGCAGTATTTT	CASSLERVTDTQYF
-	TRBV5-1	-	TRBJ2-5	TGCGCCAGCAGCTTGGCGGGGGGCTTTACGGAGACCCAGTACTTC	CASSLAGGFTETQYF
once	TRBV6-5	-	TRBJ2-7	TGTGCCAGCACCCGGGCTAGGGGGTACGAGCAGTACTTC	CASTRARGYEQYF
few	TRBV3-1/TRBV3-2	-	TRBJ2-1	TGTGCCAGCAGCGGCGAGGAGGGTCGTAACAATGAGCAGTTCTTC	CASSGEEGRNNEQFF
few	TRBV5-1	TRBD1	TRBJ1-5	TGCGCCAGCAGCTACGGGACAGGCATTAGCAATCAGCCCCAGCATTTT	CASSYGTGISNQPQHF
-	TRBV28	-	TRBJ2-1	TGTGCCAGCAGTTTAGGCCAACCAGAGCAGTTCTTC	CASSLGQPEQFF
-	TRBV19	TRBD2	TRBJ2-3	TGTGCCAGTACCAAGCGGGGGGCCAGCACAGATACGCAGTATTTT	CASTKRGASTDTQYF
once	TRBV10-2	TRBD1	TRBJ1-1	TGCGCCAGCGGACGTGACAGGGGCTGGGACACTGAAGCTTTCTTT	CASGRDRGWDTEAFF
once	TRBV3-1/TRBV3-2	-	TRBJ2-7	TGTGCCAGCAGCCACTTACGGTCCTACGAGCAGTACTTC	CASSHLRSYEQYF